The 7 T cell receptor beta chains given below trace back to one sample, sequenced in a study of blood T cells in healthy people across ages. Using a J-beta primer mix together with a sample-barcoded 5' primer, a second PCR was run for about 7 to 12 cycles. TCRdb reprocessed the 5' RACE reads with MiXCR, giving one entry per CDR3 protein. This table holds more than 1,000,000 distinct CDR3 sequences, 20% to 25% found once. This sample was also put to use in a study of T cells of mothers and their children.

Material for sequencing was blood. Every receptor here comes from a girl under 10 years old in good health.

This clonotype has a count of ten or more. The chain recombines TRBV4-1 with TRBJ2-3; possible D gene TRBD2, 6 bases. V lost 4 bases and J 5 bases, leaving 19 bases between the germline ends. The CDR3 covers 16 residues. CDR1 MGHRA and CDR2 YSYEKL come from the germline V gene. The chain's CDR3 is CASSPYGTLAVDTQYF. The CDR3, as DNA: TGCGCCAGCAGCCCGTACGGGACTCTTGCGGTAGATACGCAGTATTTT.

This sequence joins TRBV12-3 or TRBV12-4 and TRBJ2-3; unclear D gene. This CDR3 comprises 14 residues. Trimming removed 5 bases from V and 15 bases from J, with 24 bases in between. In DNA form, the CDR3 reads TGTGCCAGCAGTCCAGAAAGGAGCGCAGATGTGGAATATTTT. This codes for CASSPERSADVEYF.

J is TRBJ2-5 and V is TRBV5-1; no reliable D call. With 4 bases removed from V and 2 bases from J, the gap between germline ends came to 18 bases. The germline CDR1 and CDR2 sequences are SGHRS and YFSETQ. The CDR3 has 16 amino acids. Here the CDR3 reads CASSDGWADMQETQYF. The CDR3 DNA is TGCGCCAGCAGCGATGGATGGGCAGACATGCAAGAGACCCAGTACTTC.

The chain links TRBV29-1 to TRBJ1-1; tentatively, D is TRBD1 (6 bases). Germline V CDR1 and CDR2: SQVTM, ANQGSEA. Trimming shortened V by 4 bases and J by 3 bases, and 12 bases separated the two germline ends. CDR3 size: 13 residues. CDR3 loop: CSVARGADTEAFF. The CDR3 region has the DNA TGCAGCGTTGCGAGGGGGGCCGACACTGAAGCTTTCTTT.

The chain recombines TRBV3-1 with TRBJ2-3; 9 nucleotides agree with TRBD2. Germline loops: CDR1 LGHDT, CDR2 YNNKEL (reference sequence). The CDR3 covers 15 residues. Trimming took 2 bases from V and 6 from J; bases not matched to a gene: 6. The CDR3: CASSQRTSDSDTQYF. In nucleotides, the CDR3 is TGTGCCAGCAGCCAAAGGACTAGCGATTCGGATACGCAGTATTTT.

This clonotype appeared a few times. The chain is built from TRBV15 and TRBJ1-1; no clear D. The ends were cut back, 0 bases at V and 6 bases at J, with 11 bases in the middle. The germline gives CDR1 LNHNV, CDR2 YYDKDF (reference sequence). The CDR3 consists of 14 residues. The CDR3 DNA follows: TGTGCCACCAGCAGAGATTTGGGGATGGCTGAAGCTTTCTTT. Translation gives CATSRDLGMAEAFF.

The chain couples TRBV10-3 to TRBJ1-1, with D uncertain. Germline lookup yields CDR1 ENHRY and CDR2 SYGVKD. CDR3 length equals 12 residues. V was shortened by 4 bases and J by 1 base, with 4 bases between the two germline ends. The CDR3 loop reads CAISGQNTEAFF. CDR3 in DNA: TGTGCCATCAGTGGACAGAACACTGAAGCTTTCTTT.